The 23 T cell receptor beta chains below all came from one sample that was sequenced in a study of OX40 agonist ivuxolimab in advanced cancers. Assay: immunoSEQ multiplex PCR; the TCRdb copy retains only in-frame clones and omits some. The sample yields 100,000 to 150,000 clones, just over 90% seen once. This sample comprised CD4+ or CD8+ T cells sorted from blood, obtained in a trial of the OX40 agonist ivuxolimab. The receptor source for this set is an adult with an advanced solid tumor such as melanoma, head and neck, liver or kidney cancer.

The chain has TRBV7-2 and TRBJ1-2; D is uncertain. The CDR3 has 16 residues. Trimming removed 0 bases from V and 2 bases from J, with 13 bases in between. Germline V gene sequence: CDR1 SGHTA, CDR2 FQGNSA. The CDR3 DNA is TGTGCCAGCAGCTTAGCGTTCGGACCTACAAACTATGGCTACACCTTC. This sequence encodes CASSLAFGPTNYGYTF.

The chain employs TRBV20-1 and TRBJ2-1; D ambiguous. CDR3 size: 11 residues. V was clipped by 0 bases and J by 9 bases, with 6 bases between them. CDR1 is DFQATT, CDR2 SNEGSKA, per germline (reference sequence). The CDR3 DNA reads TGCAGTGCTAGAGATACGGCTGAGCAGTTCTTC. The encoded protein is CSARDTAEQFF.

With regard to this clone: Other DNA sequences in this specimen translate into the identical CDR3. This chain links TRBV6-5 with TRBJ1-5, with D hard to call. Trimming removed 0 bases from V and 9 bases from J, with 9 bases in between. The CDR3 covers 13 residues. Germline V gene lookup returns CDR1 MNHEY and CDR2 SVGAGI. Here the CDR3 DNA reads TGTGCCAGCAGTTACTCAGCGGGGTGGCCCCAGCATTTT. As protein: CASSYSAGWPQHF.

The chain is built from TRBV18 and TRBJ2-5; 7 bases are shared with TRBD1. Germline V lookup: CDR1 KGHSH, CDR2 LQKENI. The trim removed 3 bases at V and 2 bases at J, leaving 12 bases unmatched. The CDR3 has 17 residues. The DNA of the CDR3 is TGTGCCAGCTCACCCCCAAGACAGGGAGTTGTTCAAGAGACCCAGTACTTC. It specifies CASSPPRQGVVQETQYF.

The chain is built from TRBV7-9 and TRBJ2-5, with a weak D call TRBD1 (6 bases). V lost 2 bases and J lost 5, with 9 bases in between. CDR3 length: 13 amino acids. From germline, CDR1 is SEHNR and CDR2 FQNEAQ (reference sequence). CDR3 sequence: CASSLLTGETQYF. The CDR3 bases are TGTGCCAGCAGCTTATTAACAGGGGAGACCCAGTACTTC.

This chain links TRBV10-3 with TRBJ2-1; D is uncertain. This CDR3 has 15 residues. The V gene lost 0 bases and the J gene lost 5 bases, with 11 bases spanning the gap. Germline values: CDR1 ENHRY, CDR2 SYGVKD. The CDR3 coding sequence is TGTGCCATCAGTGAGTCTATGCAACAGAACAATGAGCAGTTCTTC. This encodes CAISESMQQNNEQFF.

This chain links TRBV19 with TRBJ1-3; D uncertain. Germline-derived CDR1 and CDR2 are LNHDA and SQIVND (reference sequence). The CDR3 is made up of 13 amino acids. The V end was cut by 5 bases, the J end by 3 bases, with 8 bases between. CDR3 sequence reads: CASSPRYGNTIYF. CDR3 coding DNA: TGTGCCAGTAGTCCCCGGTATGGAAACACCATATATTTT.

Only one count was recorded for this clone. V usage is TRBV28 and J usage is TRBJ2-2; D not certain. V was clipped by 8 bases and J by 3 bases, with 16 bases between them. The CDR3 length is 15 residues. Germline values: CDR1 MDHEN, CDR2 SYDVKM. The CDR3 region has the DNA TGTGCCAGCGGGGTAGTACGACACGACACCGGGGAGCTGTTTTTT. It specifies CASGVVRHDTGELFF.

This clone was recorded once. The chain links TRBV11-2 to TRBJ1-1; possibly TRBD1 for D (6 bases). The V end was cut by 3 bases, the J end by 4 bases, with 12 bases between. This CDR3 has 14 residues. Per the germline V gene, CDR1 is SGHAT and CDR2 is FQNNGV. The CDR3 here is CASSLKGGATEAFF. CDR3 bases: TGTGCCAGCAGCTTGAAGGGGGGTGCCACTGAAGCTTTCTTT.

The chain has TRBV30 and TRBJ2-5; the match to TRBD1 covers 7 bases. CDR3 length equals 18 residues. The germline CDR1 and CDR2 sequences are GTSNPN and SVGIG (reference sequence). J gave up 4 bases and V 2 bases, and 19 bases lay outside the gene matches. CDR3 in DNA: TGTGCCTGGAGTAGGCGAGCATCGGGACAGCCGATAGGAGAGACCCAGTACTTC. It encodes CAWSRRASGQPIGETQYF.

This chain connects TRBV18 to TRBJ2-3; 12 bases match TRBD2. The CDR3 is 15 amino acids. With V trimmed by 2 bases and J by 8 bases, 5 bases remained unmatched. Germline loops: CDR1 KGHSH, CDR2 LQKENI. The CDR3 is CASSPRTSGTGTQYF. Written as DNA, the CDR3 is TGTGCCAGCTCACCAAGGACTAGCGGGACGGGTACGCAGTATTTT.

The chain is built from TRBV6-6 and TRBJ2-7, with D tentatively TRBD2 (6 bases). The germline gives CDR1 MNHNY, CDR2 SVGAGI (reference sequence). The ends were cut back, 6 bases at V and 2 bases at J, with 14 bases in the middle. CDR3 size: 14 residues. The CDR3 bases are TGTGCCAGCAGCACCCGGGGGAGGACCTACGAGCAGTACTTC. Its translation: CASSTRGRTYEQYF.

The chain employs TRBV27 and TRBJ2-3; 9 positions agree with TRBD2. Germline CDR1 is MNHEY and CDR2 is SMNVEV (reference sequence). This CDR3 comprises 16 residues. V dropped 5 bases and J dropped 0; count of bases not matched to a gene: 6. Written as DNA, the CDR3 is TGTGCCAGCAGTACGACTAGCGGCTATAGCACAGATACGCAGTATTTT. It codes for CASSTTSGYSTDTQYF.

This clone was observed a single time. V and J are TRBV5-8 and TRBJ2-2; no firm D call. CDR3 length: 15 amino acids. Trimming took 4 bases from V and 0 from J, leaving 10 bases between them. CDR1 SGHTS and CDR2 YDEGEE come from the germline V gene. The CDR3 nucleotides are TGTGCCAGCAGCCCTAGACCGACGAACACCGGGGAGCTGTTTTTT. This translates into CASSPRPTNTGELFF. Variable domain in full (rest from reference TRBV5-8 and TRBJ2-2): EAGVTQSPTHLIKTRGQQATLRCSPISGHTSVYWYQQALGLGLQFLLWYDEGEERNRGNFPPRFSGRQFPNYSSELNVNALELEDSALYLCASSPRPTNTGELFFGEGSRLTVL.

The chain links TRBV11-2 to TRBJ2-7, with 7 bases matching TRBD1. Germline V gives CDR1 SGHAT, CDR2 FQNNGV. The CDR3 sequence is 14 residues long. Trimming cost V 5 bases and J 3 bases; bases outside gene matches: 7. This CDR3 reads CASSRRQGGYEQYF. Here the CDR3 DNA reads TGTGCCAGCAGCCGCCGACAGGGCGGCTACGAGCAGTACTTC.

The chain joins TRBV4-3 to TRBJ1-3, with a weak D call TRBD1 (6 bases). Germline-derived CDR1 and CDR2 are LGHNA and YSLEER. The CDR3 covers 20 residues. The V gene lost 1 base and the J gene lost 0 bases, with 22 bases spanning the gap. CDR3 amino acids: CASSQAYHSGTSSSGNTIYF. The CDR3 DNA sequence: TGCGCCAGCAGCCAAGCCTATCACTCCGGGACATCAAGCTCTGGAAACACCATATATTTT.

The genes are TRBV18 and TRBJ1-4; TRBD1 agrees at 7 bases. J was trimmed by 3 bases and V by 4 bases; bases with no gene match: 5. Germline lookup yields CDR1 KGHSH and CDR2 LQKENI. The CDR3 is 15 amino acids. The CDR3 spells CASSQQGPPNEKLFF. CDR3 sequence (DNA): TGTGCCAGCTCACAACAGGGGCCCCCTAATGAAAAACTGTTTTTT. The full variable domain, its missing parts supplied by reference TRBV18 and TRBJ1-4, is NAGVMQNPRHLVRRRGQEARLRCSPMKGHSHVYWYRQLPEEGLKFMVYLQKENIIDESGMPKERFSAEFPKEGPSILRIQQVVRGDSAAYFCASSQQGPPNEKLFFGSGTQLSVL.

J is TRBJ1-1 and V is TRBV7-2, with TRBD1 matching 7 bases. The CDR3 contains 15 residues. V lost 5 bases, J lost 3 bases, and 9 bases stayed unmatched. The germline V gene has CDR1 SGHTA and CDR2 FQGNSA. DNA for the CDR3: TGTGCCAGCAGCGCCCGACAGGGTACGTACACTGAAGCTTTCTTT. Protein sequence: CASSARQGTYTEAFF.

This clone was recorded once. The chain links TRBV5-1 to TRBJ1-1, with 9 bases fitting TRBD1. The V gene's germline CDR1 is SGHRS and CDR2 YFSETQ. The CDR3 is 15 amino acids. V trimming: 7 bases; J trimming: 5 bases; junction bases outside the gene matches: 12. The CDR3 DNA sequence: TGCGCCAGCTACCCGGGACAGGGAGCGCGAACTGAAGCTTTCTTT. It specifies CASYPGQGARTEAFF.

The chain combines TRBV5-1 with TRBJ1-2, with TRBD1 matching 7 bases. Unmatched junction bases numbered 3, after V lost 4 bases and J lost 0 bases. The CDR3 is 14 amino acids. CDR1 SGHRS and CDR2 YFSETQ come from the germline V gene. The CDR3 nucleotides read TGCGCCAGCAGCCGGGACAGTGCTAACTATGGCTACACCTTC. Translation: CASSRDSANYGYTF.

The V gene is TRBV28, the J gene TRBJ2-3; D not certain. The length of the CDR3 is 14 residues. The V gene lost 5 bases and the J gene lost 2 bases, with 11 bases spanning the gap. Germline V gives CDR1 MDHEN, CDR2 SYDVKM. CDR3 protein: CASSAHTSTDTQYF. The CDR3 coding sequence is TGTGCCAGCAGTGCCCACACATCCACAGATACGCAGTATTTT.

Worth noting for this clone: Mismatch with germline at one junction end may stem from a read error. This chain joins TRBV7-2 and TRBJ1-1; D uncertain. This CDR3 region has 16 residues. Germline values: CDR1 SGHTA, CDR2 FQGNSA. The CDR3 nucleotides read TGCGCCAGCAGCCAAGATAACAGTCGCCAGGACACTGAAGCTTTCTTT. Protein product: CASSQDNSRQDTEAFF.

The chain employs TRBV4-3 and TRBJ1-2; 10 positions agree with TRBD1. The length of the CDR3 is 15 residues. The germline CDR1 and CDR2 sequences are LGHNA and YSLEER. V gave up 2 bases and J gave up 3 bases; unmatched junction bases: 3. The CDR3 is CASSQRDRGDYGYTF. In nucleotides, the CDR3 is TGCGCCAGCAGCCAAAGGGACAGGGGAGACTATGGCTACACCTTC.